These 32 T cell receptor beta chains originate from one sample sequenced in a study of blood T cell repertoires in COVID-19. Libraries were prepared by immunoSEQ multiplex PCR; TCRdb keeps only in-frame clonotypes and omits some of them. The sample records 250,000 to 350,000 clones, roughly 83% being singletons. The source material was peripheral blood. The receptor set was obtained from a human donor with COVID-19, enrolled during active disease. The donor label of this sample is uncertain.

The CDR3 loop is CAWSVQGRAPGIYQPQHF. CDR3 sequence (DNA): TGTGCCTGGAGTGTACAAGGGAGGGCCCCGGGGATTTATCAGCCCCAGCATTTT. The rearrangement joins TRBV30 to TRBJ1-5; D uncertain. CDR1 is GTSNPN, CDR2 SVGIG, per germline (reference sequence). Trimming took off 0 bases at V and 5 bases at J, with 23 bases between the two ends. The CDR3 extends over 18 amino acids.

The V call is TRBV7-8, the J call TRBJ2-1; 8 positions match TRBD1. Germline lookup yields CDR1 SGHVS and CDR2 FQNEAQ. The CDR3 is 15 residues long. Trimming took 5 bases from V and 3 from J; bases not matched to a gene: 6. This CDR3 is CASSNQGAGYNEQFF. The CDR3 DNA is TGTGCCAGCAGCAATCAGGGGGCCGGCTACAATGAGCAGTTCTTC.

This clone was picked up one time. This chain links TRBV4-1 with TRBJ2-2; 7 nucleotides line up with TRBD2. The CDR3 covers 17 residues. In germline, CDR1 is MGHRA, CDR2 YSYEKL. The V segment lost 2 bases and the J segment 0 bases; nucleotides outside the gene matches: 6. The CDR3 region has the DNA TGCGCCAGCAGCCAATCCGGACTAGTATCGAACACCGGGGAGCTGTTTTTT. It codes for CASSQSGLVSNTGELFF.

The gene calls are TRBV5-1 and TRBJ2-7; TRBD2 matches 8 bases. Germline V gene lookup returns CDR1 SGHRS and CDR2 YFSETQ. This CDR3 contains 16 residues. V shed 0 bases, J shed 1 base, and the junction held 6 bases outside the gene matches. CDR3 coding DNA: TGCGCCAGCAGCTTGGAGGGTAGCGGGATTTCCTACGAGCAGTACTTC. Its protein is CASSLEGSGISYEQYF. Full variable domain (remainder filled in from reference TRBV5-1 and TRBJ2-7): KAGVTQTPRYLIKTRGQQVTLSCSPISGHRSVSWYQQTPGQGLQFLFEYFSETQRNKGNFPGRFSGRQFSNSRSEMNVSTLELGDSALYLCASSLEGSGISYEQYFGPGTRLTVT.

The V and J genes are TRBV29-1 and TRBJ2-3; 9 positions match TRBD1. This CDR3 spans 16 amino acids. Germline values: CDR1 SQVTM, CDR2 ANQGSEA. V dropped 5 bases and J dropped 5; count of bases not matched to a gene: 14. This CDR3 is CSVLGGGQGILDTQYF. In DNA form, the CDR3 reads TGCAGCGTTCTAGGTGGGGGACAGGGAATTCTAGATACGCAGTATTTT.

V and J are TRBV6-5 and TRBJ1-5; D unresolved. The CDR3 loop spans 13 amino acids. Germline V CDR1 and CDR2: MNHEY, SVGAGI. V lost 5 bases to trimming and J lost 6 bases, with 11 bases between them. The CDR3 DNA reads as TGTGCCAGCAGTCGCTCAACCGGTCAGCCCCAGCATTTT. This translates into CASSRSTGQPQHF.

The chain combines TRBV5-1 with TRBJ1-5, with D perhaps matching TRBD1 (6 bases). Trimming removed 4 bases at V and 0 bases at J, with 14 bases between. The V gene's germline CDR1 is SGHRS and CDR2 YFSETQ. This CDR3 spans 16 amino acids. The CDR3 is CASSDYREYSNQPQHF. Here the CDR3 DNA reads TGCGCCAGCAGCGATTACAGGGAATATAGCAATCAGCCCCAGCATTTT.

The J gene is TRBJ1-3, the V gene TRBV4-3; no reliable D call. Deletions cut 4 bases from V and 5 bases from J, with 12 bases between. The CDR3 sequence is 14 residues long. Germline CDR1 reads LGHNA; CDR2 reads YSLEER. The CDR3 here is CASSPGRGRNTIYF. CDR3 nucleotide sequence: TGCGCCAGCAGCCCGGGGAGAGGCCGAAACACCATATATTTT.

The chain combines TRBV5-1 with TRBJ1-5, with 8 bases that match TRBD1. Trimming took 0 bases from V and 1 from J; bases not matched to a gene: 0. Germline CDR1 SGHRS, CDR2 YFSETQ. This CDR3 region has 15 residues. CDR3 sequence (DNA): TGCGCCAGCAGCTTGGGGGACAGGAGCAATCAGCCCCAGCATTTT. Translated: CASSLGDRSNQPQHF.

The V gene is TRBV25-1, the J gene TRBJ1-1, with a tentative D call TRBD1 (6 bases). The V gene's germline CDR1 is MGHDK and CDR2 SYGVNS. The CDR3 length is 14 residues. The V gene lost 5 bases and the J gene lost 0 bases, with 10 bases spanning the gap. CDR3 residues: CASSKRDMNTEAFF. The CDR3 coding sequence is TGTGCCAGCAGTAAAAGGGACATGAACACTGAAGCTTTCTTT.

This clone was picked up one time. This rearrangement joins TRBV19 to TRBJ1-5; D possibly corresponds to TRBD1 (6 bases). Germline V gene sequence: CDR1 LNHDA, CDR2 SQIVND (reference sequence). Trimming shortened V by 5 bases and J by 4 bases, and 21 bases separated the two germline ends. The CDR3 has 17 residues. The CDR3 nucleotides are TGTGCCAGTAGTCCACAGGGAAGCTGGGCCACAAATCAGCCCCAGCATTTT. This sequence encodes CASSPQGSWATNQPQHF.

The V and J genes are TRBV19 and TRBJ2-6; unclear D gene. CDR3 length: 15 residues. Germline V gene sequence: CDR1 LNHDA, CDR2 SQIVND (reference sequence). V lost 5 bases, J lost 0 bases, and 8 bases lay in between. The CDR3 loop is CASSPPFSGANVLTF. The CDR3 DNA sequence: TGTGCCAGTAGTCCTCCCTTCTCTGGGGCCAACGTCCTGACTTTC.

V gene TRBV27 combines with J gene TRBJ2-7, with a possible D match to TRBD2 (6 bases). CDR3 size: 15 residues. Germline V lookup: CDR1 MNHEY, CDR2 SMNVEV (reference sequence). The V and J ends lost 5 bases and 1 base respectively, with 15 bases between them. This CDR3 is CASSPGSTLSYEQYF. The CDR3 DNA reads TGTGCCAGCAGTCCCGGGAGCACCCTTTCCTACGAGCAGTACTTC.

V gene TRBV28 combines with J gene TRBJ2-4; TRBD2 agrees at 15 bases. CDR3 length: 18 residues. Per germline, CDR1 MDHEN and CDR2 SYDVKM. The junction had 6 bases not matched to a gene; V was cut back by 3 bases and J by 3 bases. CDR3 sequence (DNA): TGTGCCAGCAGTTTCCCTGGACTAGCGGGGGGGTTCAAAAACATTCAGTACTTC. Translating it yields CASSFPGLAGGFKNIQYF. The entire variable domain, with the rest obtained from reference TRBV28 and TRBJ2-4, is as follows: DVKVTQSSRYLVKRTGEKVFLECVQDMDHENMFWYRQDPGLGLRLIYFSYDVKMKEKGDIPEGYSVSREKKERFSLILESASTNQTSMYLCASSFPGLAGGFKNIQYFGAGTRLSVL.

V usage is TRBV6-6 and J usage is TRBJ1-2; TRBD1 matches 7 bases. The germline V gene encodes CDR1 MNHNY and CDR2 SVGAGI (reference sequence). The CDR3 length is 14 residues. The ends lost 8 bases at V and 2 bases at J; junction bases unmatched: 8. As DNA, the CDR3 is TGTGCCAGCGTTAGGGGGCTGATGAACTATGGCTACACCTTC. This translates into CASVRGLMNYGYTF.

This chain joins TRBV5-6 and TRBJ2-7; D is uncertain. The CDR3 runs 14 residues. Germline-derived CDR1 and CDR2 are SGHDT and YYEEEE. The ends were cut back, 0 bases at V and 2 bases at J, with 9 bases in the middle. The CDR3 sequence: CASSLAKTAYEQYF. CDR3 coding DNA: TGTGCCAGCAGCTTGGCCAAAACGGCCTACGAGCAGTACTTC.

The J gene is TRBJ1-2, the V gene TRBV28; D is perhaps TRBD1 (6 bases). The CDR3 is 15 residues long. The V gene's germline CDR1 is MDHEN and CDR2 SYDVKM. V lost 5 bases and J 0 bases, leaving 13 bases between the germline ends. In DNA, the CDR3 is TGTGCCAGCAGTCCATCCCCAGGGGCTAACTATGGCTACACCTTC. Protein: CASSPSPGANYGYTF.

The count of this clone is one. This chain connects TRBV29-1 to TRBJ2-2, with D hard to call. CDR1 and CDR2 (germline): SQVTM, ANQGSEA. This CDR3 has 11 residues. V lost 4 bases, J lost 6 bases, and 6 bases lay in between. CDR3 nucleotides: TGCAGCGTTGGGTCGGCCGGGGAGCTGTTTTTT. It is translated as CSVGSAGELFF.

The chain couples TRBV5-1 to TRBJ1-1; perhaps TRBD1 as D (6 bases). The CDR3 consists of 15 residues. Germline CDR1 is SGHRS and CDR2 is YFSETQ. V lost 1 base and J 4 bases, leaving 14 bases between the germline ends. CDR3 sequence: CASSLWAGEGTEAFF. The CDR3 DNA is TGCGCCAGCAGCTTGTGGGCAGGGGAGGGCACTGAAGCTTTCTTT. Filled out from reference TRBV5-1 and TRBJ1-1, the complete variable domain reads KAGVTQTPRYLIKTRGQQVTLSCSPISGHRSVSWYQQTPGQGLQFLFEYFSETQRNKGNFPGRFSGRQFSNSRSEMNVSTLELGDSALYLCASSLWAGEGTEAFFGQGTRLTVV.

The chain employs TRBV9 and TRBJ1-4; D gene unclear. CDR3 length: 14 residues. V was shortened by 4 bases and J by 0 bases, with 7 bases between the two germline ends. Germline-derived CDR1 and CDR2 are SGDLS and YYNGEE. The CDR3 is CASSSYATNEKLFF. DNA of the CDR3: TGTGCCAGCAGCTCGTATGCAACTAATGAAAAACTGTTTTTT.

The chain links TRBV28 to TRBJ1-2; D gene uncertain. Germline values: CDR1 MDHEN, CDR2 SYDVKM. V lost 8 bases and J lost 2, with 15 bases in between. CDR3 length: 14 amino acids. CDR3 region: CASFSGPLNYGYTF. For the CDR3, the DNA is TGTGCCAGCTTCAGCGGACCCCTGAACTATGGCTACACCTTC.

The rearrangement uses TRBV6-2 or TRBV6-3 and TRBJ1-6, with TRBD1 identical over 9 bases. CDR3 length: 14 amino acids. J lost 8 bases, V lost 6 bases, and 5 bases had no gene match. Germline V gene sequence: CDR1 MNHEY, CDR2 SVGEGT. CDR3 bases: TGTGCCAGCAGCCTGACAGGGGGTGATTCACCCCTCCACTTT. Translating gives CASSLTGGDSPLHF.

This clone was found once. The chain recombines TRBV9 with TRBJ2-2; no firm D call. Germline CDR1 SGDLS, CDR2 YYNGEE. This CDR3 has 14 residues. V was pared by 2 bases and J by 6 bases, with 11 bases between. CDR3: CASSVRTPPGELFF. The CDR3 DNA is TGTGCCAGCAGCGTGCGTACCCCCCCCGGGGAGCTGTTTTTT. The variable domain in full, with the rest retrieved from reference TRBV9 and TRBJ2-2, is DSGVTQTPKHLITATGQRVTLRCSPRSGDLSVYWYQQSLDQGLQFLIQYYNGEERAKGNILERFSAQQFPDLHSELNLSSLELGDSALYFCASSVRTPPGELFFGEGSRLTVL.

The chain employs TRBV2 and TRBJ1-5; unclear D gene. The CDR3 runs to 13 residues. CDR1 is SNHLY and CDR2 is FYNNEI in the germline V gene. V dropped 8 bases and J dropped 3 bases, with 11 bases sitting between them. The CDR3 loop reads CASAKDSNQPQHF. CDR3 nucleotide sequence: TGTGCCAGCGCCAAGGACTCCAATCAGCCCCAGCATTTT.

The V gene is TRBV9, the J gene TRBJ2-1; TRBD1 matches at 7 bases. The CDR3 has 15 residues. Trimming cost V 1 base and J 0 bases; bases outside gene matches: 1. The germline V gene has CDR1 SGDLS and CDR2 YYNGEE. The CDR3 bases are TGTGCCAGCAGCGTAACAGGGGACTCCTACAATGAGCAGTTCTTC. Translated: CASSVTGDSYNEQFF.

This clone has only one observation. The gene calls are TRBV4-1 and TRBJ2-7, with 14 bases aligning to TRBD2. The CDR3 totals 21 residues. Germline CDR1 is MGHRA and CDR2 is YSYEKL. J lost 3 bases, V lost 0 bases, and 16 bases had no gene match. The CDR3 is CASSQDDGRLAGGLSYYEQYF. The CDR3 DNA follows: TGCGCCAGCAGCCAAGATGATGGAAGACTAGCGGGAGGGCTTTCCTACTACGAGCAGTACTTC.

This clone has just a few counts. This chain connects TRBV7-9 to TRBJ1-6; 7 bases agree with TRBD1. Germline V gene lookup returns CDR1 SEHNR and CDR2 FQNEAQ (reference sequence). The CDR3 extends over 13 amino acids. V shed 5 bases and J 9 bases; nucleotides not matched to a gene: 4. This CDR3 is CASSPDRASPLHF. DNA of the CDR3: TGTGCCAGCAGCCCCGACAGGGCTTCACCCCTCCACTTT.

This chain connects TRBV9 to TRBJ1-2; D is perhaps TRBD1 (5 bases). The CDR3 is made up of 15 amino acids. V was trimmed by 4 bases and J by 1 base, leaving 14 bases between them. CDR1 and CDR2 from the germline V gene are SGDLS and YYNGEE. CDR3 in DNA: TGTGCCAGCAGCACGCCAGGGTGGAGTAACTATGGCTACACCTTC. Translated: CASSTPGWSNYGYTF.

The sample holds one count of this clone. The chain recombines TRBV27 with TRBJ2-1, with TRBD2 identical over 8 bases. V lost 10 bases to trimming and J lost 6 bases; unmatched junction nucleotides: 11. This CDR3 has 14 residues. CDR1 is MNHEY and CDR2 is SMNVEV in the germline V gene (reference sequence). Written as DNA, the CDR3 is TGTGCCACCTGTAAACCGGGACTAGTCAATGAGCAGTTCTTC. This codes for CATCKPGLVNEQFF.

The rearrangement links TRBV27 to TRBJ1-1, with 7 nucleotides matching TRBD1. The CDR3 is 17 amino acids. The trim removed 2 bases at V and 1 base at J, leaving 10 bases unmatched. CDR1 is MNHEY, CDR2 SMNVEV, per germline (reference sequence). CDR3 residues: CASSLAFRDRENTEAFF. The DNA of the CDR3 is TGTGCCAGCAGTTTAGCATTTAGGGACAGAGAGAACACTGAAGCTTTCTTT.

The V and J genes are TRBV24-1 and TRBJ2-1, with a tentative D call TRBD2 (5 bases). Germline V gives CDR1 KGHDR, CDR2 SFDVKD. This CDR3 has 17 amino acids. With 2 bases removed from V and 0 bases from J, the gap between germline ends came to 13 bases. CDR3 in DNA: TGTGCCACCAGTGATTCCTCGACTACCAGCTCCTACAATGAGCAGTTCTTC. Its translation: CATSDSSTTSSYNEQFF.

This clone was counted only a few times. The chain recombines TRBV5-1 with TRBJ2-7; TRBD1 aligns across 7 bases. Germline V lookup: CDR1 SGHRS, CDR2 YFSETQ. Losses at the gene ends were 0 bases for V and 3 bases for J; bases not matched to a gene: 6. The CDR3 consists of 15 residues. The CDR3: CASSLEGTVLYEQYF. The CDR3 region has the DNA TGCGCCAGCAGCTTGGAGGGGACAGTCCTCTACGAGCAGTACTTC.